This TCR beta chain comes out of a study of cytomegalovirus exposure and HLA in healthy donors. General study findings and limits: CMV antigen specificity of a few CMV-associated chains was confirmed in vitro.

A word on this clone: As yet, its antigen is unknown.

A multiplex PCR was run with 60 Vbeta primers and 13 Jbeta primers. Sequencing was performed with immunoSEQ multiplex PCR; in TCRdb, only in-frame clones are kept and a portion is missing. The table includes roughly 130,000 clones, 73% detected once. The sequence was obtained from a woman aged 40 to 50 in good health and CMV-seropositive. Material: PBMCs.

The CDR3 region is CAWRTGGNTGELFF. The CDR3 bases are TGTGCCTGGAGGACAGGGGGCAACACCGGGGAGCTGTTTTTT. The gene calls are TRBV30 and TRBJ2-2, with 10 bases lining up with TRBD1. CDR3 length: 14 residues. V lost 3 bases, J lost 2 bases, and 0 bases stayed unmatched. Germline CDR1 GTSNPN, CDR2 SVGIG (reference sequence).